These 8 T cell receptor beta chains originate from one sample sequenced in a study of blood T cell repertoires in COVID-19. This table comes from immunoSEQ multiplex PCR, and its TCRdb copy is limited to in-frame clones, with some not included. The sample includes about 45,000 clones, roughly 90% of them seen just once. Sequencing was done on a sample of peripheral blood. Receptors originate from an elderly woman with active COVID-19.

This chain joins TRBV6-5 and TRBJ2-5; 7 positions agree with TRBD2. The V segment lost 3 bases and the J segment 1 base; nucleotides outside the gene matches: 5. Looked up from germline, CDR1 is MNHEY and CDR2 is SVGAGI. The CDR3 consists of 15 residues. CDR3 sequence (DNA): TGTGCCAGCAGTTATAGGCCTAGCGGCCAAGAGACCCAGTACTTC. Encoded protein: CASSYRPSGQETQYF.

The V gene is TRBV18, the J gene TRBJ2-7; TRBD1 agrees at 11 bases. The CDR3 totals 13 residues. The V gene's germline CDR1 is KGHSH and CDR2 LQKENI. The V gene end was trimmed by 3 bases and the J gene end by 6 bases; junction bases not matched to a gene: 1. CDR3 loop: CASSPGTGGEQYF. The CDR3 DNA sequence: TGTGCCAGCTCACCCGGGACAGGGGGCGAGCAGTACTTC.

The count of this clone is one. Here the CDR3 reads CASSSRQGLYTF. CDR3 DNA: TGTGCCAGTAGCTCGCGCCAGGGGCTCTACACCTTC. V is TRBV19 and J is TRBJ1-2; tentatively, D is TRBD1 (6 bases). Looked up from germline, CDR1 is LNHDA and CDR2 is SQIVND (reference sequence). This CDR3 is 12 amino acids long. V was shortened by 6 bases and J by 10 bases, with 15 bases between the two germline ends.

This clone occurred once. The rearrangement joins TRBV18 to TRBJ1-6; D gene unclear. The CDR3 totals 13 residues. Germline CDR1 is KGHSH and CDR2 is LQKENI. Trimming cost V 5 bases and J 4 bases, with 6 bases left between them. Here the CDR3 DNA reads TGTGCCAGCTCATCTAATTATAATTCACCCCTCCACTTT. Its protein is CASSSNYNSPLHF.

The V call is TRBV2, the J call TRBJ2-3; D gene unclear. The germline gives CDR1 SNHLY, CDR2 FYNNEI. The CDR3 runs to 15 residues. V was shortened by 7 bases and J by 1 base, with 15 bases between the two germline ends. CDR3 DNA: TGTGCCAGCAAAGCTCACGCCGTCCGCACAGATACGCAGTATTTT. This encodes CASKAHAVRTDTQYF.

The rearrangement joins TRBV6-2 or TRBV6-3 to TRBJ2-3, with 11 positions matching TRBD2. From germline, CDR1 is MNHEY and CDR2 SVGEGT. V dropped 4 bases and J dropped 1; count of bases not matched to a gene: 1. The CDR3 is 15 residues long. CDR3 in DNA: TGTGCCAGCAGTTTGACTAGCGGGGGCACAGATACGCAGTATTTT. As protein: CASSLTSGGTDTQYF.

The rearrangement uses TRBV15 and TRBJ2-7; D perhaps matches TRBD1 (6 bases). V lost 3 bases to trimming and J lost 5 bases, with 14 bases between them. Germline V gene data show CDR1 as LNHNV and CDR2 as YYDKDF (reference sequence). The CDR3 is 14 residues long. CDR3 sequence reads: CATSRGSGAHEQYF. The CDR3 coding sequence is TGTGCCACCAGCAGGGGTTCAGGGGCCCACGAGCAGTACTTC.

This clone was seen more than once but under ten times. The genes are TRBV5-5 and TRBJ2-2; possible D gene TRBD1, 5 bases. V was trimmed by 2 bases and J by 5 bases, leaving 7 bases between them. There are 13 residues in the CDR3. Germline-derived CDR1 and CDR2 are SGHKS and YYEKEE (reference sequence). The DNA for the CDR3 is TGTGCCAGCAGCTTACAGGAAACCGGGGAGCTGTTTTTT. Translated: CASSLQETGELFF.